This T cell receptor beta chain was captured by sequencing in a study of technical replicates of blood from a handful of donors. The CDR3 is 14 amino acids. V lost 1 base and J 5 bases, leaving 9 bases between the germline ends. The germline V gene encodes CDR1 LGHNA and CDR2 YNFKEQ. The method was immunoSEQ multiplex PCR; TCRdb's version includes in-frame clones alone and lacks a portion of them. The profile covers 95,000 to 100,000 clones, with over 95% appearing a single time and roughly 0.21% taken by the ten largest. The chain carries TRBV4-2 and TRBJ2-1, with a tentative D call TRBD2 (6 bases). Sequencing was done on a sample of T cells isolated from PBMCs. The receptor was derived from a human donor in good health. The CDR3: CASSQGRENNEQFF. CDR3 coding DNA: TGTGCCAGCAGCCAAGGGAGGGAAAACAATGAGCAGTTCTTC.